Given below is one T cell receptor beta chain in context. Its matching antigen is unknown. The selected patients with pancreatic ductal adenocarcinoma had surgery but no neoadjuvant therapy. Libraries were prepared by immunoSEQ multiplex PCR; TCRdb keeps only in-frame clonotypes and omits some of them. This sample carries roughly 8,700 clones, over 85% of them seen once, and the ten largest clones take about 3%. These data belong to a study of T cells in pancreatic ductal adenocarcinoma. Study outcomes and limitations: Compared with tumor, blood showed more total productive templates and 6.5 to 10-fold more clonotypes.

This TCR was sampled from a human donor with pancreatic ductal adenocarcinoma. The sample consisted of PBMCs.

CDR3 protein: CASSQGGGGYYEQYF. The CDR3 nucleotides are TGCGCCAGCAGTCAAGGGGGCGGGGGTTACTACGAGCAGTACTTC. The gene calls are TRBV23-1 and TRBJ2-7; TRBD2 is a possible D gene (7 bases). TRBV23-1 belongs to the ORF category, with a function that is uncertain. V lost 2 bases to trimming and J lost 3 bases, with 14 bases between them. The CDR3 consists of 15 residues.